One sample yielded the 21 T cell receptor beta chains listed below, sequenced in a study of blood T cell repertoires in COVID-19. This table comes from immunoSEQ multiplex PCR, and its TCRdb copy is limited to in-frame clones, with some not included. The sample shows 360,000 or so clones, roughly 90% of them seen only once. Sample: PBMCs or T cells enriched from blood (not recorded which). The receptors originated from a woman in her thirties who had recovered from COVID-19.

The chain employs TRBV29-1 and TRBJ2-1, with no clear D. This CDR3 has 13 residues. V was shortened by 3 bases and J by 8 bases, with 14 bases between the two germline ends. Germline CDR1 is SQVTM and CDR2 is ANQGSEA. CDR3 sequence reads: CSVETGRWDEQFF. CDR3 DNA: TGCAGCGTTGAGACTGGTAGATGGGATGAGCAGTTCTTC.

This clone showed up just once. The chain combines TRBV5-1 with TRBJ2-3; 10 bases line up with TRBD2. V shed 2 bases and J 5 bases; nucleotides not matched to a gene: 5. CDR1 is SGHRS and CDR2 is YFSETQ in the germline V gene. This CDR3 spans 15 amino acids. CDR3 bases: TGCGCCAGCAGCTTCAGCGGGAGGGCTATAGATACGCAGTATTTT. Protein product: CASSFSGRAIDTQYF. Filled out from reference TRBV5-1 and TRBJ2-3, the complete variable domain reads KAGVTQTPRYLIKTRGQQVTLSCSPISGHRSVSWYQQTPGQGLQFLFEYFSETQRNKGNFPGRFSGRQFSNSRSEMNVSTLELGDSALYLCASSFSGRAIDTQYFGPGTRLTVL.

This clone was observed once. The chain recombines TRBV19 with TRBJ1-2, with D unresolved. Deletions cut 0 bases from V and 4 bases from J, with 15 bases between. This CDR3 contains 16 residues. Germline V CDR1 and CDR2: LNHDA, SQIVND (reference sequence). The CDR3 DNA is TGTGCCAGTAGTATAGATTCTGGCAGTACCTTCTATGGCTACACCTTC. Residues: CASSIDSGSTFYGYTF. Full variable domain (remainder filled in from reference TRBV19 and TRBJ1-2): DGGITQSPKYLFRKEGQNVTLSCEQNLNHDAMYWYRQDPGQGLRLIYYSQIVNDFQKGDIAEGYSVSREKKESFPLTVTSAQKNPTAFYLCASSIDSGSTFYGYTFGSGTRLTVV.

CDR3 sequence reads: CASSSQRMNTEAFF. The CDR3, as DNA: TGTGCCAGCAGCTCCCAGCGGATGAACACTGAAGCTTTCTTT. V gene TRBV7-9 combines with J gene TRBJ1-1; D remains unclear. CDR3 length: 14 amino acids. The V end was cut by 4 bases, the J end by 0 bases, with 9 bases between. CDR1 is SEHNR, CDR2 FQNEAQ, per germline (reference sequence).

This rearrangement joins TRBV15 to TRBJ1-1; no clear D. V was trimmed by 3 bases and J by 2 bases, leaving 13 bases between them. Germline lookup yields CDR1 LNHNV and CDR2 YYDKDF (reference sequence). The CDR3 is made up of 15 amino acids. Here the CDR3 reads CATSSSGYANTEAFF. The CDR3 DNA reads as TGTGCCACCAGCAGTTCAGGATACGCTAACACTGAAGCTTTCTTT. Together with reference TRBV15 and TRBJ1-1, the CDR3 gives the full variable domain: DAMVIQNPRYQVTQFGKPVTLSCSQTLNHNVMYWYQQKSSQAPKLLFHYYDKDFNNEADTPDNFQSRRPNTSFCFLDIRSPGLGDTAMYLCATSSSGYANTEAFFGQGTRLTVV.

The chain combines TRBV2 with TRBJ1-2; D not resolved. This CDR3 region has 14 residues. Germline values: CDR1 SNHLY, CDR2 FYNNEI. With 3 bases removed from V and 4 bases from J, the gap between germline ends came to 12 bases. The CDR3 loop is CASSDSGESYGYTF. The CDR3 region has the DNA TGTGCCAGCAGTGATTCCGGGGAGAGCTATGGCTACACCTTC.

The chain uses TRBV27 and TRBJ2-5; 7 bases match TRBD2. The CDR3 sequence is 16 residues long. Germline CDR1 reads MNHEY; CDR2 reads SMNVEV (reference sequence). Trimming cost V 2 bases and J 5 bases; bases outside gene matches: 11. DNA for the CDR3: TGTGCCAGCAGTTTAAGGCGGGGGACTCAGCCGGAGACCCAGTACTTC. This codes for CASSLRRGTQPETQYF.

The V gene is TRBV6-1, the J gene TRBJ1-2; TRBD1 matches 7 bases. CDR1 MNHNS and CDR2 SASEGT come from the germline V gene. V trimming: 2 bases; J trimming: 2 bases; junction bases outside the gene matches: 8. The CDR3 sequence is 16 residues long. For the CDR3, the DNA is TGTGCCAGCAGTGAAATGAACAGGGGCCCAAACTATGGCTACACCTTC. This translates into CASSEMNRGPNYGYTF.

The J gene is TRBJ2-4, the V gene TRBV9; the match to TRBD1 covers 7 bases. CDR3 size: 15 residues. CDR1 is SGDLS and CDR2 is YYNGEE in the germline V gene. The trim removed 0 bases at V and 3 bases at J, leaving 3 bases unmatched. CDR3 nucleotides: TGTGCCAGCAGCGTAGAGGGACAGAACAAAAACATTCAGTACTTC. Amino acids: CASSVEGQNKNIQYF.

This chain connects TRBV19 to TRBJ2-2, with a tentative D call TRBD2 (5 bases). This CDR3 spans 15 amino acids. Germline-derived CDR1 and CDR2 are LNHDA and SQIVND (reference sequence). V lost 10 bases to trimming and J lost 5 bases, with 20 bases between them. The CDR3 DNA is TGTGCCACTACCGGAGGACTTCTGGGGACCGGGGAGCTGTTTTTT. Translated, it gives CATTGGLLGTGELFF. The full variable domain, completed using reference TRBV19 and TRBJ2-2, is DGGITQSPKYLFRKEGQNVTLSCEQNLNHDAMYWYRQDPGQGLRLIYYSQIVNDFQKGDIAEGYSVSREKKESFPLTVTSAQKNPTAFYLCATTGGLLGTGELFFGEGSRLTVL.

V and J are TRBV12-3 or TRBV12-4 and TRBJ1-2; maybe TRBD1 (5 bases). V was clipped by 2 bases and J by 7 bases, with 11 bases between them. This CDR3 comprises 13 residues. CDR3 nucleotides: TGTGCCAGCAGTTTACTTCAGGGAAGTGGCTACACCTTC. Its translation: CASSLLQGSGYTF.

This clone was counted a single time. This sequence joins TRBV11-3 and TRBJ2-3; 12 bases line up with TRBD2. This CDR3 spans 19 amino acids. Germline values: CDR1 SGHNT, CDR2 YENEEA. Trimming removed 5 bases from V and 5 bases from J; junction bases left unmatched: 17. CDR3 sequence: CASSPGQGRLAGALDTQYF. The DNA of the CDR3 is TGTGCCAGCAGCCCCGGACAGGGGAGACTAGCGGGAGCTTTAGATACGCAGTATTTT.

The chain carries TRBV28 and TRBJ1-1, with 9 bases that match TRBD1. Germline V gene sequence: CDR1 MDHEN, CDR2 SYDVKM. CDR3 length equals 15 residues. The junction had 7 bases not matched to a gene; V was cut back by 7 bases and J by 1 base. CDR3 residues: CASTKQGAGNTEAFF. The CDR3, as DNA: TGTGCCAGCACTAAACAGGGGGCTGGGAACACTGAAGCTTTCTTT.

The rearrangement uses TRBV27 and TRBJ2-3; 14 nucleotides line up with TRBD2. V shed 6 bases and J 2 bases; nucleotides not matched to a gene: 10. CDR3 length equals 18 residues. CDR1 is MNHEY, CDR2 SMNVEV, per germline (reference sequence). CDR3 sequence reads: CASRTGLAGDWDTDTQYF. The DNA for the CDR3 is TGTGCCAGCAGAACGGGACTAGCGGGGGATTGGGACACAGATACGCAGTATTTT.

The chain combines TRBV5-5 with TRBJ2-7, with 8 positions matching TRBD1. The germline gives CDR1 SGHKS, CDR2 YYEKEE (reference sequence). V dropped 6 bases and J dropped 4; count of bases not matched to a gene: 12. The CDR3 length is 15 residues. DNA of the CDR3: TGTGCCAGCACTTCCCCCAGACAGGGGCGGTACGAGCAGTACTTC. Translating gives CASTSPRQGRYEQYF.

The chain combines TRBV6-5 with TRBJ1-2; D may be TRBD1 (5 bases). Trimming took off 5 bases at V and 6 bases at J, with 13 bases between the two ends. The CDR3 has 13 residues. Germline CDR1 reads MNHEY; CDR2 reads SVGAGI. DNA of the CDR3: TGTGCCAGCAGTAGAGACAGTGGGGATGGCTACACCTTC. Its translation is CASSRDSGDGYTF.

The V call is TRBV5-1, the J call TRBJ2-3; TRBD2 matches 14 bases. The V and J ends lost 4 bases and 4 bases, in that order; junction bases with no gene match: 8. Germline V gene data show CDR1 as SGHRS and CDR2 as YFSETQ. The CDR3 length is 17 residues. Here the CDR3 reads CASSLGTSGSRADTQYF. CDR3 nucleotide sequence: TGCGCCAGCAGCCTCGGGACTAGCGGGAGCAGGGCAGATACGCAGTATTTT.

The chain has TRBV6-1 and TRBJ1-1; D perhaps matches TRBD1 (5 bases). The CDR3 runs to 15 residues. In germline, CDR1 is MNHNS, CDR2 SASEGT. Trimming took off 3 bases at V and 3 bases at J, with 14 bases between the two ends. CDR3: CASSEETEGYTEAFF. The CDR3 DNA reads as TGTGCCAGCAGTGAGGAAACGGAGGGGTACACTGAAGCTTTCTTT.

The chain recombines TRBV7-9 with TRBJ1-1; 8 bases map to TRBD1. The CDR3 length is 15 residues. From germline, CDR1 is SEHNR and CDR2 FQNEAQ (reference sequence). V shed 4 bases and J 0 bases; nucleotides not matched to a gene: 4. CDR3: CASSYPGQVNTEAFF. CDR3 DNA sequence: TGTGCCAGCAGCTACCCGGGACAGGTGAACACTGAAGCTTTCTTT.

This chain joins TRBV3-1 (or the pseudogene TRBV3-2) and TRBJ2-7; D may be TRBD1 (5 bases). Germline V CDR1 and CDR2: LGHDT, YNNKEL (reference sequence). The CDR3 runs 15 residues. V was trimmed by 0 bases and J by 3 bases, leaving 12 bases between them. In DNA, the CDR3 is TGTGCCAGCAGCCAAGAGTGGGGCCGTGGCTACGAGCAGTACTTC. It translates to CASSQEWGRGYEQYF.

Only a few counts were recorded for this clone. The chain has TRBV7-2 and TRBJ1-1, with D possibly being TRBD1 (5 bases). The germline V and J ends were trimmed by 2 bases and 6 bases, with 13 bases remaining between them. Germline CDR1 reads SGHTA; CDR2 reads FQGNSA. This CDR3 has 14 amino acids. CDR3 region: CASSLWGAVAEAFF. CDR3 DNA: TGTGCCAGCAGCTTATGGGGCGCGGTGGCTGAAGCTTTCTTT.